Below, 21 T cell receptor beta chains from the same sample are listed, as sequenced in a study of T cell responses to AZD1222 COVID-19 vaccine. Sequenced by immunoSEQ multiplex PCR; TCRdb stores in-frame clones only, minus some. The sample includes roughly 120,000 clones, approximately 89% seen only once; the top ten take 3.5% to 5%. The material was peripheral blood, obtained on day 0 of AZD1222 vaccination. The receptors were sampled from an adult in good health.

This rearrangement joins TRBV11-2 to TRBJ2-7; D possibly corresponds to TRBD2 (6 bases). This CDR3 is 16 amino acids long. In germline, CDR1 is SGHAT, CDR2 FQNNGV. V lost 1 base to trimming and J lost 2 bases, with 15 bases between them. CDR3 coding DNA: TGTGCCAGCAGCTTAGGCGCTGGGACTTTAGCCTACGAGCAGTACTTC. Amino acids: CASSLGAGTLAYEQYF.

This chain joins TRBV5-1 and TRBJ1-2; no firm D call. The CDR3 extends over 13 amino acids. V gave up 5 bases and J gave up 5 bases, with 13 bases separating them. CDR1 and CDR2 from the germline V gene are SGHRS and YFSETQ. The CDR3 is CASSPGGDYGYTF. CDR3 nucleotide sequence: TGCGCCAGCAGTCCCGGCGGTGATTATGGCTACACCTTC.

V usage is TRBV11-3 and J usage is TRBJ2-3; D call uncertain. Germline lookup yields CDR1 SGHNT and CDR2 YENEEA. V was pared by 1 base and J by 4 bases, with 9 bases between. CDR3 length equals 14 residues. The CDR3 nucleotides read TGTGCCAGCAGCTTAGTGATCTGGCCAGATACGCAGTATTTT. Translated: CASSLVIWPDTQYF.

V usage is TRBV29-1 and J usage is TRBJ2-7, with D possibly matching TRBD1 (6 bases). The V gene lost 6 bases and the J gene lost 0 bases, with 9 bases spanning the gap. Germline assignment: CDR1 SQVTM and CDR2 ANQGSEA. This CDR3 spans 12 amino acids. The CDR3 coding sequence is TGCAGCGTGGGGGACAACTCCTACGAGCAGTACTTC. Encoded protein: CSVGDNSYEQYF.

The J gene is TRBJ1-2, the V gene TRBV7-8, with 7 bases fitting TRBD1. The V gene end was trimmed by 1 base and the J gene end by 4 bases; junction bases not matched to a gene: 6. The CDR3 runs to 15 residues. Germline loops: CDR1 SGHVS, CDR2 FQNEAQ. CDR3 sequence reads: CASSLGRTGIYGYTF. Written as DNA, the CDR3 is TGTGCCAGCAGCTTAGGGCGGACAGGCATCTATGGCTACACCTTC.

V is TRBV4-2 and J is TRBJ2-1; D gene ambiguous. The CDR3 spans 15 residues. Trimming cost V 6 bases and J 2 bases, with 14 bases left between them. Germline CDR1 and CDR2: LGHNA and YNFKEQ. CDR3 nucleotides: TGTGCCAGCAGTGGCAATGTTGGAACCTACAATGAGCAGTTCTTC. This sequence encodes CASSGNVGTYNEQFF.

The J gene is TRBJ2-7, the V gene TRBV27, with a tentative D call TRBD2 (5 bases). Germline assignment: CDR1 MNHEY and CDR2 SMNVEV (reference sequence). CDR3 length: 14 amino acids. Trimming stripped 5 bases from V and 3 bases from J, with 14 bases between. CDR3 region: CASSRAQRIYEQYF. The DNA of the CDR3 is TGTGCCAGCAGTCGGGCACAGCGGATCTACGAGCAGTACTTC.

J is TRBJ1-5 and V is TRBV3-1 (or the pseudogene TRBV3-2), with D unresolved. CDR1 and CDR2 from the germline V gene are LGHDT and YNNKEL (reference sequence). The CDR3 runs 13 residues. Trimming removed 1 base from V and 4 bases from J, with 5 bases in between. CDR3 coding DNA: TGTGCCAGCAGCCAAGGGACGAATCAGCCCCAGCATTTT. Amino acids: CASSQGTNQPQHF.

The chain recombines TRBV6-5 with TRBJ1-4; D gene unclear. The germline V gene encodes CDR1 MNHEY and CDR2 SVGAGI. Trimming cost V 4 bases and J 8 bases, with 11 bases left between them. This CDR3 is built from 13 residues. The CDR3 DNA is TGTGCCAGCAGTTCCCGGAAGAAGGAAAAACTGTTTTTT. The encoded protein is CASSSRKKEKLFF.

The chain has TRBV7-9 and TRBJ2-7, with TRBD1 matching over 7 bases. The germline V gene encodes CDR1 SEHNR and CDR2 FQNEAQ (reference sequence). The CDR3 is made up of 15 amino acids. J lost 2 bases, V lost 1 base, and 5 bases had no gene match. The CDR3 loop reads CASSLGQGGTYEQYF. In DNA, the CDR3 is TGTGCCAGCAGCTTAGGACAGGGTGGGACCTACGAGCAGTACTTC. Full variable domain (missing parts from reference TRBV7-9 and TRBJ2-7): DTGVSQNPRHKITKRGQNVTFRCDPISEHNRLYWYRQTLGQGPEFLTYFQNEAQLEKSRLLSDRFSAERPKGSFSTLEIQRTEQGDSAMYLCASSLGQGGTYEQYFGPGTRLTVT.

The chain has TRBV2 and TRBJ1-2; TRBD1 agrees at 7 bases. CDR1 is SNHLY, CDR2 FYNNEI, per germline. CDR3 length equals 12 residues. V shed 8 bases and J 6 bases; nucleotides not matched to a gene: 6. The CDR3 DNA reads TGTGCCAGCCGAGACAGGGAGCATGGCTACACCTTC. Translation: CASRDREHGYTF.

The CDR3 here is CASSEPGIIAEKLFF. The CDR3 DNA is TGTGCCAGCAGTGAGCCAGGGATTATTGCTGAAAAACTGTTTTTT. The V call is TRBV6-1, the J call TRBJ1-4, with D perhaps TRBD1 (5 bases). Germline CDR1 and CDR2: MNHNS and SASEGT. The length of the CDR3 is 15 residues. Trimming removed 3 bases from V and 7 bases from J, with 15 bases in between.

The chain combines TRBV7-9 with TRBJ2-4; weak D call: TRBD1 (6 bases). V lost 5 bases and J lost 8, with 16 bases in between. Germline-derived CDR1 and CDR2 are SEHNR and FQNEAQ (reference sequence). CDR3 size: 14 residues. CDR3 residues: CASSETGPQDIQYF. CDR3 nucleotides: TGTGCCAGCAGCGAAACAGGGCCCCAGGACATTCAGTACTTC. The full variable domain, completed using reference TRBV7-9 and TRBJ2-4, is DTGVSQNPRHKITKRGQNVTFRCDPISEHNRLYWYRQTLGQGPEFLTYFQNEAQLEKSRLLSDRFSAERPKGSFSTLEIQRTEQGDSAMYLCASSETGPQDIQYFGAGTRLSVL.

This clone showed up just a few times. The CDR3 DNA reads TGCGCCAGCAGCCCCCGAGCGGGGGGGCGATATGAGCAGTTCTTC. Translating gives CASSPRAGGRYEQFF. The rearrangement links TRBV5-1 to TRBJ2-1; 10 nucleotides agree with TRBD2. Germline CDR1 SGHRS, CDR2 YFSETQ. The J segment lost 8 bases and the V segment lost 4 bases, leaving 9 bases of the junction unmatched. This CDR3 region has 15 residues.

J is TRBJ2-1 and V is TRBV7-9; 8 bases align to TRBD2. The length of the CDR3 is 15 residues. The V gene's germline CDR1 is SEHNR and CDR2 FQNEAQ (reference sequence). V lost 5 bases and J lost 0; bases outside the gene matches: 3. CDR3 nucleotides: TGTGCCAGCAGCACTAGCGGACACTCCTACAATGAGCAGTTCTTC. Translating gives CASSTSGHSYNEQFF.

This clone appeared once. The chain is built from TRBV9 and TRBJ1-6; perhaps TRBD1 as D (5 bases). Per germline, CDR1 SGDLS and CDR2 YYNGEE. There are 13 residues in the CDR3. Trimming took 7 bases from V and 10 from J, leaving 15 bases between them. Here the CDR3 reads CASGGRVGSPLHF. CDR3 coding DNA: TGTGCCAGCGGGGGTAGAGTGGGATCACCCCTCCACTTT.

The CDR3 region has the DNA TGTGCCACCAGTGATTCGGCGAACAGGCGAAATAACTATGGCTACACCTTC. Translation gives CATSDSANRRNNYGYTF. V and J are TRBV24-1 and TRBJ1-2, with a weak D call TRBD1 (5 bases). The germline V gene encodes CDR1 KGHDR and CDR2 SFDVKD. The V gene lost 2 bases and the J gene lost 1 base, with 16 bases spanning the gap. CDR3 length: 17 residues.

The gene calls are TRBV10-3 and TRBJ2-7, with TRBD2 matching 7 bases. V lost 8 bases, J lost 4 bases, and 11 bases stayed unmatched. From germline, CDR1 is ENHRY and CDR2 SYGVKD. The CDR3 extends over 14 amino acids. CDR3 nucleotide sequence: TGTGCCATCCATCCGGGAGGCTTAGGGTACGAGCAGTACTTC. Residues: CAIHPGGLGYEQYF.

This clone was seen only a few times. The chain recombines TRBV6-1 with TRBJ2-3; tentatively, D is TRBD1 (6 bases). Germline assignment: CDR1 MNHNS and CDR2 SASEGT. CDR3 length equals 15 residues. Trimming took off 3 bases at V and 4 bases at J, with 14 bases between the two ends. The CDR3 DNA reads as TGTGCCAGCAGTGATTATGACAGGCTATCAGATACGCAGTATTTT. This encodes CASSDYDRLSDTQYF.

The rearrangement uses TRBV3-1 (or the pseudogene TRBV3-2) and TRBJ2-2; no clear D gene. The germline V gene has CDR1 LGHDT and CDR2 YNNKEL (reference sequence). The V end lost 4 bases, the J end lost 4 bases, and 16 bases lay between the germline ends. The CDR3 is 16 residues long. In nucleotides, the CDR3 is TGTGCCAGCAGCCTCCCGGGCTTTCCAGGCACCGGGGAGCTGTTTTTT. This translates into CASSLPGFPGTGELFF.

Of note for this clone: In the same sample, other DNA sequences code for this CDR3. This chain links TRBV5-1 with TRBJ2-1; 9 bases fit TRBD1. Germline CDR1 is SGHRS and CDR2 is YFSETQ. The CDR3 contains 15 residues. J was trimmed by 4 bases and V by 1 base; bases with no gene match: 3. In DNA, the CDR3 is TGCGCCAGCAGCTTGTTTGGACAGGGGTACAATGAGCAGTTCTTC. The encoded protein is CASSLFGQGYNEQFF.